A single sample is the source of the 29 T cell receptor beta chains below, sequenced in a study of T cells in Graves' hyperthyroidism and ophthalmopathy. Researchers amplified the TCR beta CDR3 regions from RNA transcripts. In the first-round RT-PCR of the TCR CDR3, the HTBI primer set was used. MiXCR, run by TCRdb on the multiplex PCR reads, gives a single entry per CDR3 protein. Among about 290,000 distinct CDR3 sequences listed, more than 15% were seen once. The sequenced sample consisted of blood. The receptors here all came from a woman aged 55-70 years with Graves' ophthalmopathy.

This clonotype has more than one count but fewer than ten. The chain joins TRBV6-1 to TRBJ1-5; 10 positions agree with TRBD1. With V trimmed by 6 bases and J by 1 base, 6 bases remained unmatched. Germline CDR1 and CDR2: MNHNS and SASEGT. The CDR3 loop spans 16 amino acids. The CDR3 sequence: CASRSRDRGSNQPQHF. The CDR3 coding sequence is TGTGCCAGCAGAAGCCGGGACAGGGGAAGCAATCAGCCCCAGCATTTT.

Remarks on this clonotype: Given a much more abundant clone one base away, this may be a read error. The genes are TRBV20-1 and TRBJ2-7, with 8 nucleotides matching TRBD2. V lost 6 bases to trimming and J lost 4 bases; unmatched junction nucleotides: 23. The CDR3 is made up of 18 amino acids. Germline V lookup: CDR1 DFQATT, CDR2 SNEGSKA (reference sequence). Written as DNA, the CDR3 is TGCAGTGCCGACCTCCAAGCACACCTCGGGGGGGAAAGATACGAGCAGTACTTC. Translated, it gives CSADLQAHLGGERYEQYF.

This rearrangement joins TRBV4-2 to TRBJ2-3; 9 nucleotides align to TRBD1. J was trimmed by 1 base and V by 4 bases; bases with no gene match: 9. Germline V gives CDR1 LGHNA, CDR2 YNFKEQ. The CDR3 sequence is 17 residues long. The CDR3 region has the DNA TGTGCCAGCAGCCTTTCCGCCCGGACAGGGGGCACAGATACGCAGTATTTT. Encoded protein: CASSLSARTGGTDTQYF.

This clonotype was counted between two and nine times. V is TRBV7-8 and J is TRBJ2-5, with D tentatively TRBD1 (6 bases). Germline V CDR1 and CDR2: SGHVS, FQNEAQ. The CDR3 loop spans 15 amino acids. Between the trimmed V and J ends, which lost 1 base and 2 bases, there was a span of 11 bases. The CDR3 sequence is CASSLVGQRQETQYF. In DNA, the CDR3 is TGTGCCAGCAGCTTAGTTGGACAGCGACAAGAGACCCAGTACTTC.

The chain employs TRBV5-4 and TRBJ1-4; D is unclear. Germline lookup yields CDR1 SGHNT and CDR2 YYREEE (reference sequence). The V end lost 1 base, the J end lost 4 bases, and 17 bases lay between the germline ends. This CDR3 comprises 17 residues. The CDR3 region is CASSLKLQTAFNEKLFF. The DNA for the CDR3 is TGTGCCAGCAGCTTGAAACTTCAAACAGCATTTAATGAAAAACTGTTTTTT.

A few counts support this clonotype. The chain combines TRBV19 with TRBJ2-1; TRBD2 aligns across 7 bases. Germline loops: CDR1 LNHDA, CDR2 SQIVND (reference sequence). The CDR3 covers 17 residues. Unmatched junction bases numbered 8, after V lost 3 bases and J lost 0 bases. The CDR3 DNA follows: TGTGCCAGTAGTATTTCTGGAAGCGGGGTCTCCTACAATGAGCAGTTCTTC. Its translation is CASSISGSGVSYNEQFF.

The chain carries TRBV20-1 and TRBJ2-5, with D perhaps matching TRBD2 (6 bases). Germline CDR1 is DFQATT and CDR2 is SNEGSKA (reference sequence). This CDR3 contains 13 residues. V shed 4 bases and J shed 5 bases, with 14 bases lying between them. This CDR3 reads CSATPGVGETQYF. CDR3 coding DNA: TGCAGTGCTACCCCGGGGGTGGGGGAGACCCAGTACTTC.

Many counts were recorded for this clonotype. This chain links TRBV20-1 with TRBJ1-4; D may be TRBD1 (5 bases). Germline V CDR1 and CDR2: DFQATT, SNEGSKA (reference sequence). V was clipped by 6 bases and J by 5 bases, with 16 bases between them. CDR3 length equals 14 residues. This CDR3 is CSAGVGPQNEKLFF. The CDR3, as DNA: TGCAGTGCCGGTGTGGGACCGCAAAATGAAAAACTGTTTTTT.

This clonotype came up many times. V is TRBV7-6 and J is TRBJ1-1, with D maybe TRBD1 (5 bases). Trimming took off 1 base at V and 10 bases at J, with 10 bases between the two ends. The length of the CDR3 is 12 residues. Germline V CDR1 and CDR2: SGHVS, FNYEAQ. The CDR3 DNA reads TGTGCCAGCAGCTTAGTGGCAGGGCGAGCTTTCTTT. The encoded protein is CASSLVAGRAFF.

This chain uses TRBV20-1 with TRBJ2-2, with 9 nucleotides matching TRBD1. The germline CDR1 and CDR2 sequences are DFQATT and SNEGSKA (reference sequence). This CDR3 comprises 21 residues. V dropped 0 bases and J dropped 3; count of bases not matched to a gene: 20. CDR3 nucleotides: TGCAGTGCTAGAGACCACTTCAGAAGGGTGGGACAGGGAGTTGACACCGGGGAGCTGTTTTTT. Translation: CSARDHFRRVGQGVDTGELFF.

The sample holds many counts of this clonotype. This chain uses TRBV18 with TRBJ2-4; 8 bases align to TRBD1. The V gene's germline CDR1 is KGHSH and CDR2 LQKENI. V gave up 2 bases and J gave up 8 bases; unmatched junction bases: 5. The CDR3 extends over 14 amino acids. This CDR3 is CASSPGDRTDIQYF. The CDR3 bases are TGTGCCAGCTCACCAGGGGACAGGACGGACATTCAGTACTTC. Full variable domain (missing parts from reference TRBV18 and TRBJ2-4): NAGVMQNPRHLVRRRGQEARLRCSPMKGHSHVYWYRQLPEEGLKFMVYLQKENIIDESGMPKERFSAEFPKEGPSILRIQQVVRGDSAAYFCASSPGDRTDIQYFGAGTRLSVL.

This clonotype has a count of ten or more. This chain uses TRBV5-1 with TRBJ1-2, with a weak D call TRBD1 (5 bases). The CDR3 spans 13 residues. Germline loops: CDR1 SGHRS, CDR2 YFSETQ. Trimming took off 1 base at V and 8 bases at J, with 12 bases between the two ends. The CDR3, as DNA: TGCGCCAGCAGCTTGTTGCCGGGGGGGGGCTACACCTTC. Translated: CASSLLPGGGYTF.

Comments on this clonotype: This may be a read error: a much more frequent sequence differs by one nucleotide. For the CDR3, the DNA is TGTGCCAGCAGCAAACGGGGGCCCCGGGTTGGAGATGAGCAGTTCTTC. This gives the protein CASSKRGPRVGDEQFF. The chain joins TRBV6-1 to TRBJ2-1, with D perhaps TRBD1 or TRBD2 (6 bases each). There are 16 residues in the CDR3. The ends were cut back, 6 bases at V and 8 bases at J, with 23 bases in the middle. Germline V gene sequence: CDR1 MNHNS, CDR2 SASEGT.

This clonotype appeared many times. V is TRBV5-1 and J is TRBJ2-7; D may be TRBD1 (5 bases). This CDR3 is built from 13 residues. Between the trimmed V and J ends, which lost 4 bases and 3 bases, there was a span of 11 bases. Germline CDR1 reads SGHRS; CDR2 reads YFSETQ. The CDR3 bases are TGCGCCAGCAGCGCCCTCACAGGCTACGAGCAGTACTTC. This encodes CASSALTGYEQYF.

This clonotype was counted at least ten times. The chain uses TRBV29-1 and TRBJ2-7; 7 bases agree with TRBD1. This CDR3 is built from 13 residues. CDR1 is SQVTM, CDR2 ANQGSEA, per germline. The ends lost 3 bases at V and 2 bases at J; junction bases unmatched: 4. The CDR3 DNA is TGCAGCGTTGAGGATACAGGGGCCTACGAGCAGTACTTC. Protein: CSVEDTGAYEQYF.

This clonotype was recorded a few times. The chain carries TRBV10-3 and TRBJ1-2, with no clear D. CDR1 and CDR2 from the germline V gene are ENHRY and SYGVKD. The V gene lost 1 base and the J gene lost 5 bases, with 11 bases spanning the gap. The CDR3 is 14 amino acids. CDR3 residues: CAISEWPEVYGYTF. The CDR3, as DNA: TGTGCCATCAGTGAGTGGCCGGAGGTATATGGCTACACCTTC.

The J gene is TRBJ1-2, the V gene TRBV6-2 or TRBV6-3, with D maybe TRBD1 (6 bases). V was pared by 6 bases and J by 2 bases, with 16 bases between. Germline V lookup: CDR1 MNHEY, CDR2 SVGEGT. The CDR3 has 15 amino acids. The CDR3 nucleotides are TGTGCCAGCAGCCCTGCCGGCAGGGGAAACTATGGCTACACCTTC. It translates to CASSPAGRGNYGYTF.

A note on this clonotype: One junction end disagrees with the germline gene, perhaps due to a read error. The chain is built from TRBV24-1 and TRBJ2-7; D not resolved. The CDR3 is 15 residues long. The V gene's germline CDR1 is KGHDR and CDR2 SFDVKD. The CDR3 is CATSDSGSPVYDQYF. CDR3 nucleotides: TGTGCCACCAGTGATTCTGGATCGCCTGTCTACGATCAGTACTTC.

This clonotype showed up many times. The chain employs TRBV3-1 and TRBJ2-5; D ambiguous. Trimming left V 1 base short and J 1 base short, with 13 bases between. Germline assignment: CDR1 LGHDT and CDR2 YNNKEL (reference sequence). The CDR3 has 16 residues. CDR3 sequence: CASSQAWDNRQETQYF. The CDR3 DNA is TGTGCCAGCAGCCAAGCTTGGGATAACCGCCAAGAGACCCAGTACTTC.

The CDR3 DNA sequence: TGTGCCAGCAGCTGGGGGACAGGGACCCTCTCATTTTTCTATGGCTACACCTTC. Residues: CASSWGTGTLSFFYGYTF. The V and J genes are TRBV5-6 and TRBJ1-2, with 9 nucleotides matching TRBD1. Trimming removed 3 bases from V and 4 bases from J; junction bases left unmatched: 16. The CDR3 runs to 18 residues. The germline V gene encodes CDR1 SGHDT and CDR2 YYEEEE.

This clonotype was found many times. This chain uses TRBV28 with TRBJ2-7; D is perhaps TRBD2 (5 bases). The V gene lost 6 bases and the J gene lost 3 bases, with 12 bases spanning the gap. CDR3 length: 13 residues. CDR1 is MDHEN and CDR2 is SYDVKM in the germline V gene. CDR3 sequence (DNA): TGTGCCAGCAGCGTACTGGACTTCTACGAGCAGTACTTC. It specifies CASSVLDFYEQYF.

In this sample, this clonotype turned up many times. The gene calls are TRBV30 and TRBJ2-7; D remains ambiguous. This CDR3 has 13 amino acids. The V and J ends lost 1 base and 2 bases respectively, with 9 bases between them. Germline values: CDR1 GTSNPN, CDR2 SVGIG (reference sequence). CDR3 amino acids: CAWSEGTTYEQYF. Written as DNA, the CDR3 is TGTGCCTGGAGTGAGGGCACCACCTACGAGCAGTACTTC.

In its sample, this clonotype was seen many times. V and J are TRBV4-2 and TRBJ2-1; 11 bases map to TRBD2. J was trimmed by 4 bases and V by 0 bases; bases with no gene match: 5. Germline V gene lookup returns CDR1 LGHNA and CDR2 YNFKEQ. There are 17 residues in the CDR3. As DNA, the CDR3 is TGTGCCAGCAGCCAAGACGCCGGGACTAGCGGTTACAATGAGCAGTTCTTC. Amino acids: CASSQDAGTSGYNEQFF.

In this sample, this clonotype turned up a few times. The CDR3 spells CASSFWDGSNYGYTF. As DNA, the CDR3 is TGTGCCAGCAGCTTCTGGGACGGATCTAACTATGGCTACACCTTC. The chain is built from TRBV7-9 and TRBJ1-2; the D gene is possibly TRBD1 (5 bases). V was shortened by 3 bases and J by 0 bases, with 11 bases between the two germline ends. Per the germline V gene, CDR1 is SEHNR and CDR2 is FQNEAQ (reference sequence). This CDR3 has 15 residues.

The table lists this clonotype with many counts. The chain couples TRBV7-2 to TRBJ1-3; D might be TRBD1 (6 bases). The V gene lost 4 bases and the J gene lost 4 bases, with 14 bases spanning the gap. The CDR3 length is 15 residues. Per the germline V gene, CDR1 is SGHTA and CDR2 is FQGNSA. The CDR3, as DNA: TGTGCCAGCAGCTCCCAGGGGACCGAAGGAAACACCATATATTTT. Translation gives CASSSQGTEGNTIYF.

The sample holds many counts of this clonotype. V gene TRBV5-1 combines with J gene TRBJ2-5; D not certain. Germline loops: CDR1 SGHRS, CDR2 YFSETQ. Trimming shortened V by 1 base and J by 2 bases, and 9 bases separated the two germline ends. This CDR3 has 14 amino acids. The CDR3 loop reads CASSLSQIQETQYF. CDR3 coding DNA: TGCGCCAGCAGCTTGTCCCAGATACAAGAGACCCAGTACTTC.

This clonotype was picked up many times. V is TRBV7-2 and J is TRBJ1-4, with D tentatively TRBD1 (6 bases). The CDR3 is 15 amino acids. Germline V gives CDR1 SGHTA, CDR2 FQGNSA. V lost 3 bases to trimming and J lost 6 bases, with 14 bases between them. Here the CDR3 reads CASSFAGAFDEKLFF. DNA of the CDR3: TGTGCCAGCAGCTTTGCAGGGGCGTTCGATGAAAAACTGTTTTTT.

This clonotype was observed many times. The chain couples TRBV12-3 or TRBV12-4 to TRBJ1-5; D is unclear. Trimming took off 2 bases at V and 4 bases at J, with 12 bases between the two ends. The CDR3 runs 15 residues. The CDR3 nucleotides read TGTGCCAGCAGTTTACGTAGACGGATAAATCAGCCCCAGCATTTT. Translating it yields CASSLRRRINQPQHF.

A note on this clonotype: One end of the junction fails to match germline, which may point to a read error. This chain links TRBV11-3 with TRBJ1-5; no clear D. The CDR3 spans 13 residues. Germline V CDR1 and CDR2: SGHNT, YENEEA. The CDR3 region is CASSSWYISPLDF. In nucleotides, the CDR3 is TGTGCCAGCAGCTCCTGGTACATCAGCCCCTTGGATTTT.